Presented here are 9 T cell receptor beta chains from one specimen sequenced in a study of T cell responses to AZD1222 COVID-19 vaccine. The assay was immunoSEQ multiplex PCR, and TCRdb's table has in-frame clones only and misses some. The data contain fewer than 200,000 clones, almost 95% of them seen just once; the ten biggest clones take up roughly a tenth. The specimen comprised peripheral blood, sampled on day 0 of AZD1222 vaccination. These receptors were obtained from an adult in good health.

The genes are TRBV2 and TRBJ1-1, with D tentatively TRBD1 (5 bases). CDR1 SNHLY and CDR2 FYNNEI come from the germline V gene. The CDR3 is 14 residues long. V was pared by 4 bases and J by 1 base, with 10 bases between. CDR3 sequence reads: CASSGPGGNTEAFF. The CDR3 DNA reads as TGTGCCAGCAGTGGACCGGGGGGGAACACTGAAGCTTTCTTT.

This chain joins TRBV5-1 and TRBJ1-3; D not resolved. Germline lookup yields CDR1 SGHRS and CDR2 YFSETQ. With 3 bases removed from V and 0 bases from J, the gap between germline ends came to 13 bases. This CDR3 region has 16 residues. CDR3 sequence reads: CASSYTPDASGNTIYF. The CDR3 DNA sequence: TGCGCCAGCAGCTATACCCCGGACGCCTCTGGAAACACCATATATTTT.

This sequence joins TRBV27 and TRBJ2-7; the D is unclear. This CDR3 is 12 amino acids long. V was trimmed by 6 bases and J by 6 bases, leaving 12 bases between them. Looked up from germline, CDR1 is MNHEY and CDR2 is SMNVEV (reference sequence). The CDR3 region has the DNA TGTGCCAGCAGGACAAGGGTGGGCGAGCAGTACTTC. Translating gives CASRTRVGEQYF.

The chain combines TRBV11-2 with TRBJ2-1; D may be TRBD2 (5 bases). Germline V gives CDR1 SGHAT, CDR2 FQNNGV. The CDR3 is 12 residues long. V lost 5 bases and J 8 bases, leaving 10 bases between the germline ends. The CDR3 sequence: CASSLLRDEQFF. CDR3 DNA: TGTGCCAGCAGCCTCTTGCGGGATGAGCAGTTCTTC. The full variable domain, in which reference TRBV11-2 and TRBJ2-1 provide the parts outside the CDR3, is EAGVAQSPRYKIIEKRQSVAFWCNPISGHATLYWYQQILGQGPKLLIQFQNNGVVDDSQLPKDRFSAERLKGVDSTLKIQPAKLEDSAVYLCASSLLRDEQFFGPGTRLTVL.

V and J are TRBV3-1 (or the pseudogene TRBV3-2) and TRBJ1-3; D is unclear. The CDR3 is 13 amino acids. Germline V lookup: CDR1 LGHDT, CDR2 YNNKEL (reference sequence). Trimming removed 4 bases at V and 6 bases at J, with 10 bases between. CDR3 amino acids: CASSPDLLNTIYF. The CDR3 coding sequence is TGTGCCAGCAGCCCAGACTTACTAAACACCATATATTTT.

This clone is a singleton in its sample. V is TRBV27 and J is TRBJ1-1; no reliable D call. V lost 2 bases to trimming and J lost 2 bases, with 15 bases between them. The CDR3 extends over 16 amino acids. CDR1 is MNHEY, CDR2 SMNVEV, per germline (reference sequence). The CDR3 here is CASSLHMIQINTEAFF. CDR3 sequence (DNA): TGTGCCAGCAGTTTACACATGATACAGATTAACACTGAAGCTTTCTTT.

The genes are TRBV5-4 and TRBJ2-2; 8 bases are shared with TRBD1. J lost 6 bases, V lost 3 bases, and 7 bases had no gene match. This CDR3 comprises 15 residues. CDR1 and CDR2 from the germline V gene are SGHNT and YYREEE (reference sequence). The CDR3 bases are TGTGCCAGCAGCTCGGACAGGGCAATAGCCGGGGAGCTGTTTTTT. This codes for CASSSDRAIAGELFF.

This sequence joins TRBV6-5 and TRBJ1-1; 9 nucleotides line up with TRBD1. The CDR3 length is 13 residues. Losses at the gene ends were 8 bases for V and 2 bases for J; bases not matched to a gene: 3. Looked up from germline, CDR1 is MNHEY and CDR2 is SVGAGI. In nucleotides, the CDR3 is TGTGCCAGCCGGGACAGGGTAAACACTGAAGCTTTCTTT. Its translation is CASRDRVNTEAFF.

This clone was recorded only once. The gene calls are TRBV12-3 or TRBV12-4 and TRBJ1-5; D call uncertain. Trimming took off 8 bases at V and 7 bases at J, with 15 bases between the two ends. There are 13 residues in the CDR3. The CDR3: CASLKAPLQPQHF. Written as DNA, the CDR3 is TGTGCCAGCCTGAAAGCCCCCCTCCAGCCCCAGCATTTT.